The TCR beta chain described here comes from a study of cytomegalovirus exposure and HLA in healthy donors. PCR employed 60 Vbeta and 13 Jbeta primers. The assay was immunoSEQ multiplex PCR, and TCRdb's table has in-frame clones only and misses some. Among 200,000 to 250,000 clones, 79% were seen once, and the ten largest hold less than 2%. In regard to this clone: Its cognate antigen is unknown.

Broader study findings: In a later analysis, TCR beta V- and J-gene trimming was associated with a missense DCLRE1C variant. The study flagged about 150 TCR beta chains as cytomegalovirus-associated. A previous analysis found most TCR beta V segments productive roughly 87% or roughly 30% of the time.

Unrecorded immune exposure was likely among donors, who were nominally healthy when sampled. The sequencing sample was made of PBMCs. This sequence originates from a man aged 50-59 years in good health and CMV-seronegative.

CDR3 in amino acids: CASSRPGTGIFDKNIQYF. CDR3 in DNA: TGTGCCAGCAGCCGTCCCGGGACAGGGATTTTTGACAAAAACATTCAGTACTTC. This chain uses TRBV7-9 with TRBJ2-4; 9 bases are a match to TRBD1. This CDR3 spans 18 amino acids. The germline CDR1 and CDR2 sequences are SEHNR and FQNEAQ (reference sequence). V lost 5 bases, J lost 3 bases, and 14 bases stayed unmatched.